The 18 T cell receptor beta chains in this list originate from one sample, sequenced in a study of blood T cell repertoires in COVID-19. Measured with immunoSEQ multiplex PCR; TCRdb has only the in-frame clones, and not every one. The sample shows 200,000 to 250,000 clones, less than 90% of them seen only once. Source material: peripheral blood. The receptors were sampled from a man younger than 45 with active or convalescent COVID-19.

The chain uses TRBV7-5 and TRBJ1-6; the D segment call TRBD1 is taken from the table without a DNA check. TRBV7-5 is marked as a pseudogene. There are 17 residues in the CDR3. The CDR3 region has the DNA TGTGTCAGAAGCTTAGCCCGGACCGACAGGGGGCGTTCACCCCTCCACTTT. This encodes CVRSLARTDRGRSPLHF.

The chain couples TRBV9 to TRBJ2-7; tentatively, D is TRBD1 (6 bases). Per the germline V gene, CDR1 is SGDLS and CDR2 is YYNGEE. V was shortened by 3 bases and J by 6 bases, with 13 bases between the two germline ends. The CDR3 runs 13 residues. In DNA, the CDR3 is TGTGCCAGCAGCGACCGTACAGGGTTCGAGCAGTACTTC. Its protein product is CASSDRTGFEQYF.

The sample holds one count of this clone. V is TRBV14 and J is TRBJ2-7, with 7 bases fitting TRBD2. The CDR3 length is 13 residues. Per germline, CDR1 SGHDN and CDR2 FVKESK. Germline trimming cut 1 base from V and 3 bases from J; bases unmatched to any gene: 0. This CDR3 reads CASSQAGGYEQYF. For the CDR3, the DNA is TGTGCCAGCAGCCAAGCGGGGGGCTACGAGCAGTACTTC.

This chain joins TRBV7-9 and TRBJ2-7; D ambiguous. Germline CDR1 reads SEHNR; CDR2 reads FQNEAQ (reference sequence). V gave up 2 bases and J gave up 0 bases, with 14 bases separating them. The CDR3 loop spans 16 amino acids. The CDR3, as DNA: TGTGCCAGCAGCTTACAGCGCGGTTCCTCCTCCTACGAGCAGTACTTC. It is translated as CASSLQRGSSSYEQYF. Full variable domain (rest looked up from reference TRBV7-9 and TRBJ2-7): DTGVSQNPRHKITKRGQNVTFRCDPISEHNRLYWYRQTLGQGPEFLTYFQNEAQLEKSRLLSDRFSAERPKGSFSTLEIQRTEQGDSAMYLCASSLQRGSSSYEQYFGPGTRLTVT.

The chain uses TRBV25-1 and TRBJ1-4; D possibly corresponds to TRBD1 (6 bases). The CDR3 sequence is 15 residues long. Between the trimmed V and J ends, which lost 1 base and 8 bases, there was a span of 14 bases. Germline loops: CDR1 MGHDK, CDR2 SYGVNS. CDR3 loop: CASSESRGGNEKLFF. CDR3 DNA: TGTGCCAGCAGTGAATCCAGGGGCGGTAACGAAAAACTGTTTTTT.

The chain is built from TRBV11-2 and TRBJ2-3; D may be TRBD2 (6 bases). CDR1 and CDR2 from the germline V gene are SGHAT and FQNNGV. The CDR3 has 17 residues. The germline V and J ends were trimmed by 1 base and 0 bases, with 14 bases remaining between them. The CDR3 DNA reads TGTGCCAGCAGCTTAGCCCCACTAGCTGCTAGCACAGATACGCAGTATTTT. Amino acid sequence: CASSLAPLAASTDTQYF.

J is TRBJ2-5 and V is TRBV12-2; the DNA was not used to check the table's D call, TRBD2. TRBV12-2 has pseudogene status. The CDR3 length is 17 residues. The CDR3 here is CASRPKREWGFQETQYF. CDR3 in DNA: TGTGCAAGTCGCCCCAAGCGGGAGTGGGGTTTTCAAGAGACCCAGTACTTC.

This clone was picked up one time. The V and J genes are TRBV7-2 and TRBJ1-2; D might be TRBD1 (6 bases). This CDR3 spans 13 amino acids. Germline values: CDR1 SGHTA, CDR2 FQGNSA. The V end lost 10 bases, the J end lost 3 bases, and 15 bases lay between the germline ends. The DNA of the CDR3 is TGTGCCATGCCTTGGGGGCGCGACTATGGCTACACCTTC. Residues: CAMPWGRDYGYTF.

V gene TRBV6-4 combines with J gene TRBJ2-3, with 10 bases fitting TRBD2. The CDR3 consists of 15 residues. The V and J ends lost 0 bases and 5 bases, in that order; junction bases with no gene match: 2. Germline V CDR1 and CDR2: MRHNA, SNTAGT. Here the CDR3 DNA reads TGTGCCAGCAGTGACTCAGCGGGGGGGCTAGATACGCAGTATTTT. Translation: CASSDSAGGLDTQYF.

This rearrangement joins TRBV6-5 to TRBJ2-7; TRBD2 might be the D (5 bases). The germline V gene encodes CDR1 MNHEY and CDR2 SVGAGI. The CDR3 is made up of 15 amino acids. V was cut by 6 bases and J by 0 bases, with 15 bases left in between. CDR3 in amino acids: CASSSMAGYSYEQYF. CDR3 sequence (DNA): TGTGCCAGCAGCTCTATGGCGGGTTACTCCTACGAGCAGTACTTC.

As DNA, the CDR3 is TGCGCCAGCAGCCAAGGCGGGGGTAACTATGGCTACACCTTC. Translating it yields CASSQGGGNYGYTF. The V gene is TRBV4-3, the J gene TRBJ1-2, with D possibly being TRBD1 (5 bases). Between the trimmed V and J ends, which lost 1 base and 1 base, there was a span of 7 bases. The CDR3 is 14 amino acids. The V gene's germline CDR1 is LGHNA and CDR2 YSLEER.

CDR3 DNA: TGTGCCAGCAGCAGAATCAGGGGGACTGAAGCTTTCTTT. Encoded protein: CASSRIRGTEAFF. The genes are TRBV7-9 and TRBJ1-1, with 7 bases identical to TRBD1. Per germline, CDR1 SEHNR and CDR2 FQNEAQ (reference sequence). The CDR3 is 13 residues long. V shed 5 bases, J shed 5 bases, and the junction held 5 bases outside the gene matches. Full variable domain (rest looked up from reference TRBV7-9 and TRBJ1-1): DTGVSQNPRHKITKRGQNVTFRCDPISEHNRLYWYRQTLGQGPEFLTYFQNEAQLEKSRLLSDRFSAERPKGSFSTLEIQRTEQGDSAMYLCASSRIRGTEAFFGQGTRLTVV.

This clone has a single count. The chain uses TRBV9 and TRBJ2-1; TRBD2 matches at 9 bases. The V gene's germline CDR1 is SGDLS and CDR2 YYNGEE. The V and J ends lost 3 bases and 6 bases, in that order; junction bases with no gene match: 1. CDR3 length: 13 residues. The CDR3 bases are TGTGCCAGCAGCGCTAGCGGGACCAATGAGCAGTTCTTC. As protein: CASSASGTNEQFF.

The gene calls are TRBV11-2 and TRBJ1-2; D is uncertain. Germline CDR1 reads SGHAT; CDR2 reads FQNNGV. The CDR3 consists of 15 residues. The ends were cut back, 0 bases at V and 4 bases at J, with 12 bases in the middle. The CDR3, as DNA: TGTGCCAGCAGCTTAGAGCCCACACCTTTCTATGGCTACACCTTC. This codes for CASSLEPTPFYGYTF.

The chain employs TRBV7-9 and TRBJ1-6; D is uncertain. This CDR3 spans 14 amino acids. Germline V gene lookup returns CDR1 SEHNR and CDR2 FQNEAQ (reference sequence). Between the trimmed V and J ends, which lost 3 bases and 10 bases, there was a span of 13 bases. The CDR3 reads CASSFKGAGSPLHF. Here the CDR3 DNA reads TGTGCCAGCAGCTTTAAGGGTGCGGGGTCACCCCTCCACTTT.

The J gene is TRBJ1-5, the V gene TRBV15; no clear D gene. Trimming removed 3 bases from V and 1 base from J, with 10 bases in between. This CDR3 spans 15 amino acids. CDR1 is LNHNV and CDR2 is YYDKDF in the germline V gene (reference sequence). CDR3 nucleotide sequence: TGTGCCACCAGCAGGGAGGCTTGGAGCAATCAGCCCCAGCATTTT. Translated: CATSREAWSNQPQHF.

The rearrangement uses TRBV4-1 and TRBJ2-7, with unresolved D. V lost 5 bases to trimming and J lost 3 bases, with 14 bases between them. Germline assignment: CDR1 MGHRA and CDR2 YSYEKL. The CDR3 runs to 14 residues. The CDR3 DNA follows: TGCGCCAGCAGCGAACGGGTAAGAGGCTACGAGCAGTACTTC. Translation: CASSERVRGYEQYF.

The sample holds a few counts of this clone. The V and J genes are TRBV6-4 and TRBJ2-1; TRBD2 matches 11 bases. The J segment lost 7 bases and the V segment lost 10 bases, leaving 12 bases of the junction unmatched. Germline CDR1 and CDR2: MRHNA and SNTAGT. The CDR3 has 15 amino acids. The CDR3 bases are TGTGCCACCCCCTCAAGGGGACTAGCGGTGAATGAGCAGTTCTTC. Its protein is CATPSRGLAVNEQFF.